Listed here are 4 T cell receptor beta chains from one sample, sequenced in a study of T-cell reconstitution after alpha-beta-depleted transplantation in children. Researchers prepared the TCRbeta library using unique molecular identifiers, the study reports. TCRdb called the PCR reads again in MiXCR, with one record for every CDR3 protein. Here the sample spans approximately 510,000 distinct CDR3 sequences, 18% being singletons. Material: PBMCs from the stem cell graft donor, obtained from the stem cell graft. The receptors originated from a human donor who donated a stem cell graft to a child with acute lymphoblastic leukemia.

The V and J genes are TRBV20-1 and TRBJ2-1; TRBD1 agrees at 8 bases. The CDR3 covers 14 residues. Germline lookup yields CDR1 DFQATT and CDR2 SNEGSKA (reference sequence). The V gene end was trimmed by 6 bases and the J gene end by 8 bases; junction bases not matched to a gene: 12. The CDR3 sequence: CSALRGQANDEQFF. CDR3 nucleotide sequence: TGCAGTGCCCTAAGGGGACAGGCTAATGATGAGCAGTTCTTC.

The rearrangement joins TRBV2 to TRBJ1-4; 9 bases agree with TRBD1. Germline V gene data show CDR1 as SNHLY and CDR2 as FYNNEI. CDR3 length: 15 amino acids. J was trimmed by 9 bases and V by 5 bases; bases with no gene match: 10. The DNA of the CDR3 is TGTGCCAGCAGTCCTACCGGGACAGGGATTCAAAAACTGTTTTTT. Encoded protein: CASSPTGTGIQKLFF.

The chain couples TRBV6-1 to TRBJ1-1, with D perhaps matching TRBD1 (5 bases). V was cut by 5 bases and J by 1 base, with 8 bases left in between. The CDR3 spans 13 residues. Germline V gene sequence: CDR1 MNHNS, CDR2 SASEGT. The CDR3 DNA follows: TGTGCCAGCAGTATGGGGCCGAACACTGAAGCTTTCTTT. Residues: CASSMGPNTEAFF.

The V call is TRBV7-3, the J call TRBJ1-1; D is uncertain. Germline loops: CDR1 SGHTA, CDR2 FQGTGA. The CDR3 totals 13 residues. V was clipped by 5 bases and J by 1 base, with 8 bases between them. CDR3 residues: CASSPAGNTEAFF. The CDR3 DNA reads TGTGCCAGCAGCCCCGCTGGGAACACTGAAGCTTTCTTT.